This TCR beta chain originates from a study of CD4 and CD8 cells across lung adenocarcinoma regions. TCRdb used MiXCR to reprocess the PCR reads, holding one entry per CDR3 protein. The sample shows some 25,000 distinct CDR3 sequences, 53% of them seen only once. Localized lung adenocarcinoma, a non-small cell lung cancer, affected the donors. Germline CDR1 and CDR2: WNHNN and SYGVQD (reference sequence). The CDR3 covers 14 residues. On this clonotype: The germline gene is not matched at one end of the junction; a read error may be the cause.

Sequenced input: CD8+ T cells from the center of a lung tumor. This chain uses TRBV10-1 with TRBJ2-3; D is perhaps TRBD1 (5 bases). This clonotype was sampled from a male donor with lung adenocarcinoma. The CD4 and CD8 labels of this study may be unreliable. The CDR3 loop is CGSSDRYAKDTQYF. Written as DNA, the CDR3 is TGCGGCAGCAGTGACAGATATGCCAAAGATACTCAGTACTTT.